Given below is one T cell receptor (beta chain) in context. These data originate in a study of blood T cell repertoires in COVID-19. Participant age was roughly 18 to 100 years, and participants resided in roughly 25 US areas. Germline V gives CDR1 GTSNPN, CDR2 SVGIG (reference sequence). V lost 4 bases and J lost 9, with 18 bases in between. CDR3 size: 13 residues. Only in-frame clones appear in the TCRdb table, and some are missing; sequencing was by immunoSEQ multiplex PCR. The profile covers about 350,000 clones, with around nine tenths appearing a single time and just over 1% taken by the ten largest.

This rearrangement joins TRBV30 to TRBJ1-2, with D perhaps matching TRBD1 (6 bases). The sequencing input was PBMCs or T cells enriched from blood (not recorded which). The source of this sequence is a woman in her 30s who had been exposed to COVID-19. CDR3 loop: CAWTAGAYISYTF. The CDR3 DNA follows: TGTGCCTGGACTGCGGGGGCATATATAAGCTACACCTTC.